The TCR beta chain under discussion was sequenced for a study of T cell clones after liver transplantation. Study context: Third-party-reactive TCRbeta sequences from pre-transplant mixed lymphocyte reactions served as antigen-independent comparators. Samples came pre-transplant, pre-randomization before withdrawal, and post-randomization after withdrawal ended.

Overall study results and limits: In most of the 8 subjects, circulating graft-donor-reactive CD4 TCRbeta sequences fell significantly after transplant.

CD3+CD4+ and CD3+CD8+ cells were FACS-sorted from thawed unstimulated PBMCs. The protocol was immunoSEQ multiplex PCR, while the TCRdb copy is restricted to in-frame clones and leaves out a portion. The data contain about 120,000 clones, less than 95% of them singletons. This CDR3 spans 13 amino acids. Trimming took off 3 bases at V and 3 bases at J, with 8 bases between the two ends. Per the germline V gene, CDR1 is SGHTA and CDR2 is FQGNSA. With regard to this clone: No antigen is known for it.

The origin of this receptor is a human patient who received a liver transplant. Some T cells could come from the graft donor. This sequence joins TRBV7-2 and TRBJ1-2, with D perhaps matching TRBD1 (5 bases). Sequencing used CD4+ T cells from blood, obtained 12 months after liver transplant. The chain's CDR3 is CASSLGTDYGYTF. The CDR3 bases are TGTGCCAGCAGCTTGGGGACGGACTATGGCTACACCTTC. Filled out from reference TRBV7-2 and TRBJ1-2, the complete variable domain reads GAGVSQSPSNKVTEKGKDVELRCDPISGHTALYWYRQSLGQGLEFLIYFQGNSAPDKSGLPSDRFSAERTGGSVSTLTIQRTQQEDSAVYLCASSLGTDYGYTFGSGTRLTVV.